This T cell receptor (beta chain) was documented in a study of CD8+ T cells in alopecia areata. About the research overall: At a dose of 5 to 10 mg twice daily, oral tofacitinib was given to treated patients.

Extraction of RNA preceded its reverse transcription into cDNA, which served as the sequencing template. TCRdb's copy holds only in-frame clones and misses some; the assay was immunoSEQ multiplex PCR. The sample shows just over 150,000 clones, around 55% of them seen only once. The CDR3 contains 18 residues. Germline-derived CDR1 and CDR2 are MGHDK and SYGVNS. Deletions cut 2 bases from V and 0 bases from J, with 16 bases between. The sequencing here drew on CD8+ T cells sorted from blood, taken at week 0. This TCR was recovered from a human donor with alopecia areata. The J gene is TRBJ1-4, the V gene TRBV25-1; D is ambiguous. The CDR3 protein is CASSETPVDSSTNEKLFF. The CDR3 bases are TGTGCCAGCAGTGAAACGCCAGTGGATAGTTCAACTAATGAAAAACTGTTTTTT.